This T cell receptor (beta chain) was retrieved from a study of prognosis after radiotherapy for stage I lung cancer. At the level of the study: About 13 patients presented with newly diagnosed primary stage I lung tumors, and five carried oligometastatic NSCLC following surgical resection of the primary tumor. Distant metastases after radiotherapy occurred in four patients at a median of roughly 7 months; over 12 showed no significant progression.

Between the trimmed V and J ends, which lost 4 bases and 2 bases, there was a span of 20 bases. CDR1 is SEHNR, CDR2 FQNEAQ, per germline (reference sequence). This CDR3 region has 17 residues. Every patient was node-negative on CT and PET/CT and lacked prior chemotherapy, radiotherapy or other malignancies. Genomic DNA was the source, and TCR beta CDR3 was amplified from it by two-round multiplex PCR. The first round of PCR was done with primers that matched each TRBV and TRBJ gene. One entry per CDR3 protein, called by TCRdb with MiXCR from the multiplex PCR reads. The sample holds roughly 30,000 distinct CDR3 sequences, 35% to 50% seen once. This clonotype has a count of ten or more.

This rearrangement joins TRBV7-9 to TRBJ1-2; TRBD1 is a possible D gene (6 bases). The TCR originated in a donor aged 50 or older with non-small cell lung cancer. Material: PBMCs, obtained before or after stereotactic body radiation therapy (not recorded which). Written as DNA, the CDR3 is TGTGCCAGCAGCTCCGAGGAGAGGGGGGCCATAAACTATGGCTACACCTTC. Translated: CASSSEERGAINYGYTF.